Presented here are 27 T cell receptor beta chains from one specimen sequenced in a study of neurological immune-mediated disorders (dated by TCRdb to between 2018 and 2021). The library was made by 5' RACE. This sample was sequenced with an Illumina HiSeq 2500. Using fastp trimming at Q25 and MiXCR clonotype assembly, TCRdb reanalyzed the public sequencing data and kept in-frame beta chains. Under each unique CDR3 protein, matching rows form one entry showing the most common genes and DNA. The sample table holds nearly 30,000 distinct CDR3 sequences, of which about 12% were seen once. The ten biggest clones cover 5.8% of the sample. Sequences were obtained from PBMCs. These receptors were taken from a woman aged 60 to 75 in good health.

This clonotype was seen many times. The chain combines TRBV20-1 with TRBJ2-7, with D possibly called TRBD1 or TRBD2 (5 bases each). In germline, CDR1 is DFQATT, CDR2 SNEGSKA (reference sequence). The V end lost 5 bases, the J end lost 3 bases, and 14 bases lay between the germline ends. CDR3 size: 13 residues. As DNA, the CDR3 is TGCAGTGCTCCCCGGGACGGTTTCTACGAGCAGTACTTC. Translated, it gives CSAPRDGFYEQYF.

In its sample, this clonotype was seen many times. The rearrangement joins TRBV5-1 to TRBJ1-2; D perhaps matches TRBD1 (5 bases). CDR3 length: 13 amino acids. Germline values: CDR1 SGHRS, CDR2 YFSETQ. V lost 4 bases to trimming and J lost 7 bases, with 14 bases between them. CDR3 amino acids: CASSPDSAGGYTF. CDR3 nucleotide sequence: TGCGCCAGCAGCCCTGACAGCGCGGGTGGCTACACCTTC.

This clonotype was detected many times. The chain has TRBV6-5 and TRBJ1-2; D is ambiguous. Trimming left V 2 bases short and J 4 bases short, with 14 bases between. CDR1 MNHEY and CDR2 SVGAGI come from the germline V gene. The CDR3 has 15 residues. CDR3 sequence reads: CASSYLNLGSYGYTF. Here the CDR3 DNA reads TGTGCCAGCAGTTACCTTAATCTTGGATCCTATGGCTACACCTTC.

The sample holds many counts of this clonotype. The J gene is TRBJ2-2, the V gene TRBV20-1; no clear D. Trimming shortened V by 0 bases and J by 5 bases, and 10 bases separated the two germline ends. The CDR3 loop spans 14 amino acids. CDR1 and CDR2 from the germline V gene are DFQATT and SNEGSKA (reference sequence). CDR3 sequence reads: CSARDWTFTGELFF. The CDR3 coding sequence is TGCAGTGCTAGAGATTGGACCTTTACCGGGGAGCTGTTTTTT.

This clonotype has at least ten counts. This chain links TRBV28 with TRBJ1-3; D not resolved. The V and J ends lost 6 bases and 0 bases respectively, with 12 bases between them. The CDR3 is made up of 15 amino acids. The germline V gene has CDR1 MDHEN and CDR2 SYDVKM. This CDR3 reads CASSPSVLSGNTIYF. DNA of the CDR3: TGTGCCAGCAGCCCTTCAGTGCTCTCTGGAAACACCATATATTTT.

The sample holds many counts of this clonotype. The chain has TRBV20-1 and TRBJ1-5; D is unresolved. This CDR3 has 14 residues. Trimming pared 8 bases from V and 2 bases from J, leaving 16 bases between. Germline CDR1 reads DFQATT; CDR2 reads SNEGSKA (reference sequence). CDR3 region: CSSTDGSGNQPQHF. The DNA of the CDR3 is TGCAGTTCTACAGATGGGTCTGGCAATCAGCCCCAGCATTTT.

This clonotype has ten or more counts. CDR3 in amino acids: CASSLPVGLAGGEDTQYF. DNA for the CDR3: TGTGCCAGCAGCTTGCCGGTGGGACTAGCGGGGGGTGAAGATACGCAGTATTTT. J is TRBJ2-3 and V is TRBV5-5; 15 positions agree with TRBD2. With 1 base clipped from V and 5 bases from J, the junction kept 8 bases outside the gene matches. This CDR3 region has 18 residues. Per the germline V gene, CDR1 is SGHKS and CDR2 is YYEKEE (reference sequence).

The chain employs TRBV5-1 and TRBJ2-3, with a tentative D call TRBD2 (5 bases). The CDR3 has 13 amino acids. Trimming pared 0 bases from V and 5 bases from J, leaving 7 bases between. Germline assignment: CDR1 SGHRS and CDR2 YFSETQ. CDR3 sequence reads: CASSLGGLDTQYF. CDR3 bases: TGCGCCAGCAGCTTGGGTGGACTAGATACGCAGTATTTT.

Worth noting for this clonotype: This is likely a read error, given that the CDR3 carries no conserved phenylalanine or tryptophan at its end. The V call is TRBV2, the J call TRBJ1-2, with 10 bases fitting TRBD1. The CDR3 runs to 15 residues. The J segment lost 2 bases and the V segment lost 6 bases, leaving 6 bases of the junction unmatched. Germline V gene lookup returns CDR1 SNHLY and CDR2 FYNNEI. CDR3 sequence reads: CASRPGQGINYGYTS. In DNA, the CDR3 is TGTGCCAGCAGACCGGGACAGGGGATAAACTATGGCTACACCTCC.

This clonotype was picked up many times. This chain connects TRBV7-6 to TRBJ1-1; D uncertain. This CDR3 is built from 15 residues. Germline CDR1 is SGHVS and CDR2 is FNYEAQ. The V and J ends lost 5 bases and 0 bases respectively, with 13 bases between them. The CDR3 reads CASSANYLLNTEAFF. CDR3 DNA: TGTGCCAGCAGCGCCAACTACTTATTGAACACTGAAGCTTTCTTT.

Many counts were recorded for this clonotype. J is TRBJ2-2 and V is TRBV5-1, with unresolved D. Germline CDR1 and CDR2: SGHRS and YFSETQ. This CDR3 is 16 amino acids long. V was trimmed by 0 bases and J by 3 bases, leaving 12 bases between them. CDR3 sequence: CASSLEPDIYTGELFF. The CDR3 DNA reads TGCGCCAGCAGCTTGGAACCCGACATTTACACCGGGGAGCTGTTTTTT.

There are many counts of this clonotype. V is TRBV20-1 and J is TRBJ1-4; possibly TRBD1 for D (6 bases). CDR3 length equals 15 residues. Trimming stripped 5 bases from V and 0 bases from J, with 13 bases between. Germline lookup yields CDR1 DFQATT and CDR2 SNEGSKA (reference sequence). In DNA form, the CDR3 reads TGCAGTGCTGCCGACAGGTTTGCAACTAATGAAAAACTGTTTTTT. It yields the protein CSAADRFATNEKLFF.

This clonotype came up many times. The V gene is TRBV6-5, the J gene TRBJ2-2, with 8 bases lining up with TRBD2. The CDR3 loop spans 14 amino acids. V gave up 5 bases and J gave up 7 bases; unmatched junction bases: 6. Germline lookup yields CDR1 MNHEY and CDR2 SVGAGI. The CDR3 bases are TGTGCCAGCAGTATAGCGGGGCTAAACGGGGAGCTGTTTTTT. Protein product: CASSIAGLNGELFF.

This clonotype was seen repeatedly, ten times or more. The V call is TRBV19, the J call TRBJ1-5; D may be TRBD1 (5 bases). CDR3 length: 15 residues. V lost 0 bases and J 0 bases, leaving 6 bases between the germline ends. Per germline, CDR1 LNHDA and CDR2 SQIVND (reference sequence). CDR3 nucleotides: TGTGCCAGTAGTATAGAGGGACTTAGCAATCAGCCCCAGCATTTT. Its protein product is CASSIEGLSNQPQHF.

This clonotype was seen at least ten times. The chain uses TRBV15 and TRBJ2-1; 9 bases are shared with TRBD2. The CDR3 contains 17 residues. Germline CDR1 LNHNV, CDR2 YYDKDF (reference sequence). V was clipped by 0 bases and J by 6 bases; unmatched bases: 9. The CDR3, as DNA: TGTGCCACCAGCAGAGAGATAGGCGGGGGGGCCCCCAATGAGCAGTTCTTC. Its translation is CATSREIGGGAPNEQFF.

This clonotype appeared many times. The rearrangement links TRBV4-1 to TRBJ2-3; D is possibly TRBD2 (5 bases). Trimming stripped 1 base from V and 0 bases from J, with 11 bases between. This CDR3 spans 16 amino acids. Germline V gene data show CDR1 as MGHRA and CDR2 as YSYEKL. The CDR3 spells CASSQVPGSSTDTQYF. The CDR3 DNA sequence: TGCGCCAGCAGCCAAGTTCCGGGGTCTAGCACAGATACGCAGTATTTT.

This clonotype was counted at least ten times. The V gene is TRBV29-1, the J gene TRBJ1-2; tentatively, D is TRBD1 (5 bases). The CDR3 is 13 residues long. V was trimmed by 7 bases and J by 5 bases, leaving 17 bases between them. Germline V gene data show CDR1 as SQVTM and CDR2 as ANQGSEA. The CDR3 loop reads CSAIQAGLYGYTF. The CDR3 DNA is TGCAGCGCCATACAGGCTGGTTTATATGGCTACACCTTC.

In this sample, this clonotype turned up many times. CDR3 loop: CAIGGAGNTGELFF. The CDR3 DNA sequence: TGTGCCATCGGAGGGGCCGGGAACACCGGGGAGCTGTTTTTT. The chain employs TRBV10-3 and TRBJ2-2; D is possibly TRBD2 (6 bases). CDR3 length equals 14 residues. The V end was cut by 8 bases, the J end by 1 base, with 11 bases between. From germline, CDR1 is ENHRY and CDR2 SYGVKD.

This clonotype appeared many times. This chain connects TRBV7-9 to TRBJ1-1, with a tentative D call TRBD1 (6 bases). V gave up 1 base and J gave up 2 bases, with 8 bases separating them. CDR3 length: 14 residues. Germline loops: CDR1 SEHNR, CDR2 FQNEAQ (reference sequence). This CDR3 is CASSLGTANTEAFF. The DNA for the CDR3 is TGTGCCAGCAGCTTAGGGACAGCCAACACTGAAGCTTTCTTT.

This clonotype was seen many times. V gene TRBV7-2 combines with J gene TRBJ2-7, with 11 bases that match TRBD1. This CDR3 is 15 amino acids long. V lost 5 bases and J lost 4; bases outside the gene matches: 7. The germline CDR1 and CDR2 sequences are SGHTA and FQGNSA. The CDR3 protein is CASSMDRGRVYEQYF. In DNA, the CDR3 is TGTGCCAGCAGCATGGACAGGGGGCGGGTTTACGAGCAGTACTTC. The complete variable domain, with remaining parts taken from reference TRBV7-2 and TRBJ2-7, reads GAGVSQSPSNKVTEKGKDVELRCDPISGHTALYWYRQSLGQGLEFLIYFQGNSAPDKSGLPSDRFSAERTGGSVSTLTIQRTQQEDSAVYLCASSMDRGRVYEQYFGPGTRLTVT.

Many counts were recorded for this clonotype. The chain carries TRBV7-6 and TRBJ1-4, with D possibly being TRBD1 (5 bases). CDR1 and CDR2 (germline): SGHVS, FNYEAQ. CDR3 length: 14 amino acids. Trimming removed 2 bases at V and 8 bases at J, with 12 bases between. CDR3 region: CASSLRGPGEKLFF. The CDR3 region has the DNA TGTGCCAGCAGCTTAAGGGGTCCCGGAGAAAAACTGTTTTTT.

The table lists this clonotype with many counts. This rearrangement joins TRBV20-1 to TRBJ1-4, with a weak D call TRBD1 (6 bases). The CDR3 contains 12 residues. With 2 bases removed from V and 5 bases from J, the gap between germline ends came to 6 bases. The V gene's germline CDR1 is DFQATT and CDR2 SNEGSKA (reference sequence). CDR3 sequence: CSARRGNEKLFF. CDR3 bases: TGCAGTGCTAGAAGGGGGAATGAAAAACTGTTTTTT.

On this clonotype: A much larger clonotype is one base distant, so this may be a read error. The DNA for the CDR3 is TGCGCCAACAGCTTGGGGACAGGGGGGTACAATGAGCAGTTCTTC. Protein product: CANSLGTGGYNEQFF. The chain employs TRBV5-1 and TRBJ2-1; 11 bases are a match to TRBD1. The CDR3 has 15 amino acids. Germline loops: CDR1 SGHRS, CDR2 YFSETQ.

This clonotype occurred many times. The J gene is TRBJ2-5, the V gene TRBV7-9, with D perhaps TRBD1 or TRBD2 (7 bases each). The CDR3 is made up of 14 amino acids. V was trimmed by 5 bases and J by 5 bases, leaving 15 bases between them. Per the germline V gene, CDR1 is SEHNR and CDR2 is FQNEAQ (reference sequence). This chain's CDR3 is CASSVGGTVETQYF. The CDR3 nucleotides read TGTGCCAGCAGCGTGGGGGGGACAGTGGAGACCCAGTACTTC.

By sample fraction, this clonotype is medium-sized (0.01 to 0.1%). The chain couples TRBV27 to TRBJ1-1, with D maybe TRBD1 (5 bases). V was cut by 7 bases and J by 0 bases, with 18 bases left in between. Per the germline V gene, CDR1 is MNHEY and CDR2 is SMNVEV (reference sequence). The CDR3 is made up of 16 amino acids. CDR3 residues: CASTRRQGWMNTEAFF. CDR3 nucleotides: TGTGCCAGCACCCGGAGGCAGGGATGGATGAACACTGAAGCTTTCTTT.

This clonotype occurred many times. The chain joins TRBV5-1 to TRBJ1-1; 9 positions match TRBD1. The germline CDR1 and CDR2 sequences are SGHRS and YFSETQ. This CDR3 comprises 15 residues. J lost 4 bases, V lost 7 bases, and 11 bases had no gene match. CDR3 sequence: CASSRGTGPSTEAFF. CDR3 nucleotides: TGCGCCAGCTCCCGGGGGACAGGGCCTTCCACTGAAGCTTTCTTT.

V is TRBV20-1 and J is TRBJ2-2, with TRBD1 matching 8 bases. Losses at the gene ends were 6 bases for V and 6 bases for J; bases not matched to a gene: 18. The CDR3 extends over 17 amino acids. The germline V gene has CDR1 DFQATT and CDR2 SNEGSKA (reference sequence). CDR3 in amino acids: CSARPRDRGVYAGELFF. The CDR3 DNA reads as TGCAGTGCGAGACCCCGAGACAGGGGTGTTTACGCCGGGGAGCTGTTTTTT.